One and the same sample provided the 7 T cell receptor beta chains below, sequenced in a study of cytomegalovirus exposure and HLA in healthy donors. Primers for the PCR totalled 60 Vbeta and 13 Jbeta. TCRdb's copy holds only in-frame clones and misses some; the assay was immunoSEQ multiplex PCR. In the table there are over 150,000 clones, about 81% of which are singletons. The sequenced sample was PBMCs. The receptors shown here come from a woman in her 50s in good health and CMV-seropositive.

The chain uses TRBV28 and TRBJ1-6; 9 bases align to TRBD1. Trimming took 6 bases from V and 7 from J; bases not matched to a gene: 10. This CDR3 region has 16 residues. CDR1 and CDR2 (germline): MDHEN, SYDVKM. The CDR3 sequence is CASRTRTGAPNSPLHF. For the CDR3, the DNA is TGTGCCAGCAGAACCCGGACAGGGGCCCCCAATTCACCCCTCCACTTT.

This chain links TRBV5-6 with TRBJ2-5; 7 bases fit TRBD2. Losses at the gene ends were 4 bases for V and 1 base for J; bases not matched to a gene: 10. Germline assignment: CDR1 SGHDT and CDR2 YYEEEE. This CDR3 region has 16 residues. DNA for the CDR3: TGTGCCAGCAGCCCGGGGCGGGGGACCGTCCAAGAGACCCAGTACTTC. This encodes CASSPGRGTVQETQYF.

The rearrangement uses TRBV5-6 and TRBJ1-5; weak D call: TRBD1 (5 bases). CDR3 length equals 15 residues. From germline, CDR1 is SGHDT and CDR2 YYEEEE. V lost 4 bases and J lost 0, with 11 bases in between. CDR3 protein: CASSDGTLSNQPQHF. In DNA, the CDR3 is TGTGCCAGCAGCGACGGGACTCTTAGCAATCAGCCCCAGCATTTT.

The V call is TRBV2, the J call TRBJ2-2; 12 bases agree with TRBD2. Germline V lookup: CDR1 SNHLY, CDR2 FYNNEI. After removal of 6 bases from V and 4 bases from J, the junction contained 6 bases not matched to a gene. The CDR3 extends over 16 amino acids. This chain's CDR3 is CASRMTSGGPTGELFF. CDR3 in DNA: TGTGCCAGCAGGATGACTAGCGGGGGCCCCACCGGGGAGCTGTTTTTT.

The V call is TRBV7-9, the J call TRBJ2-7; 7 nucleotides agree with TRBD1. The CDR3 is 14 residues long. Trimming removed 1 base from V and 5 bases from J; junction bases left unmatched: 5. Germline V gene lookup returns CDR1 SEHNR and CDR2 FQNEAQ (reference sequence). CDR3 in amino acids: CASSLGRQGHEQYF. In DNA, the CDR3 is TGTGCCAGCAGCTTAGGACGACAGGGCCACGAGCAGTACTTC.

V usage is TRBV10-1 and J usage is TRBJ2-1; D ambiguous. Trimming took off 2 bases at V and 5 bases at J, with 7 bases between the two ends. The germline CDR1 and CDR2 sequences are WNHNN and SYGVQD (reference sequence). The CDR3 covers 13 residues. CDR3 nucleotide sequence: TGCGCCAGCAGTGAGATGAGAAACAATGAGCAGTTCTTC. It yields the protein CASSEMRNNEQFF.

This clone was seen more than once but under ten times. The CDR3 loop reads CASSFTGGLAGLTF. DNA of the CDR3: TGTGCCAGCAGCTTCACAGGGGGCTTGGCCGGCCTGACTTTC. V gene TRBV5-6 combines with J gene TRBJ2-6; 9 positions match TRBD1. The trim removed 2 bases at V and 15 bases at J, leaving 9 bases unmatched. The CDR3 extends over 14 amino acids. CDR1 is SGHDT and CDR2 is YYEEEE in the germline V gene.